Shown below are 14 T cell receptor beta chains from a single sample sequenced in a study of cytomegalovirus exposure and HLA in healthy donors (dated by TCRdb to about 2017). The protocol used for the library was the immunoSEQ multiplex PCR assay. For the multiplex PCR, a mixture combining 60 forward primers for TCR Vbeta segments and 13 reverse primers for TCR Jbeta segments was used. TCRdb took this table from immuneACCESS and kept in-frame rearrangements with V and J called. Such tables lack part of the clones; where checked against another copy, unresolved V genes explain under half of the gap, and the rest is unexplained. This sample lists fewer than 200,000 clones; 87% were detected once. The ten largest account for 0.65% to 0.9% of the sample. The sequencing sample was made of PBMCs. The receptors come from a woman aged 25 to 45 in good health and CMV-seronegative.

This clone was seen more than once but under ten times. The chain employs TRBV9 and TRBJ2-7; 8 bases agree with TRBD1. CDR1 is SGDLS and CDR2 is YYNGEE in the germline V gene. CDR3 length equals 15 residues. V dropped 1 base and J dropped 2; count of bases not matched to a gene: 5. The CDR3 nucleotides are TGTGCCAGCAGCGTACAGGGGGCATCCCCCTACGAGCAGTACTTC. Its translation is CASSVQGASPYEQYF.

The rearrangement links TRBV5-1 to TRBJ2-7; D might be TRBD1 (6 bases). The CDR3 covers 13 residues. Per germline, CDR1 SGHRS and CDR2 YFSETQ. V shed 4 bases and J shed 3 bases, with 11 bases lying between them. CDR3 in amino acids: CASSEDSYYEQYF. Here the CDR3 DNA reads TGCGCCAGCAGCGAGGACAGTTACTACGAGCAGTACTTC.

J is TRBJ2-1 and V is TRBV9, with 7 nucleotides matching TRBD2. The CDR3 is 17 residues long. Trimming cost V 0 bases and J 5 bases; bases outside gene matches: 11. The V gene's germline CDR1 is SGDLS and CDR2 YYNGEE. CDR3 in amino acids: CASSVGVGGGKNNEQFF. DNA for the CDR3: TGTGCCAGCAGCGTAGGGGTTGGCGGGGGAAAAAACAATGAGCAGTTCTTC.

The chain recombines TRBV5-1 with TRBJ2-3; TRBD1 matches 8 bases. The germline CDR1 and CDR2 sequences are SGHRS and YFSETQ. CDR3 size: 14 residues. Unmatched junction bases numbered 5, after V lost 4 bases and J lost 4 bases. The CDR3 DNA sequence: TGCGCCAGCAGCGGGGGACAGGTCGCAGATACGCAGTATTTT. Its protein is CASSGGQVADTQYF.

The chain uses TRBV7-9 and TRBJ2-1; unclear D gene. The CDR3 covers 12 residues. CDR1 is SEHNR and CDR2 is FQNEAQ in the germline V gene (reference sequence). The germline V and J ends were trimmed by 4 bases and 8 bases, with 9 bases remaining between them. This CDR3 reads CASSSELYEQFF. CDR3 nucleotide sequence: TGTGCCAGCAGCTCGGAGTTGTATGAGCAGTTCTTC.

The J gene is TRBJ2-7, the V gene TRBV29-1, with 10 bases matching TRBD2. There are 15 residues in the CDR3. The trim removed 7 bases at V and 2 bases at J, leaving 11 bases unmatched. Germline V lookup: CDR1 SQVTM, CDR2 ANQGSEA. The CDR3 loop reads CSGPSGSGGAYEQYF. In DNA, the CDR3 is TGCAGCGGGCCCTCGGGGAGCGGGGGGGCCTACGAGCAGTACTTC.

The chain is built from TRBV19 and TRBJ2-7; 8 bases align to TRBD1. Germline V gene sequence: CDR1 LNHDA, CDR2 SQIVND (reference sequence). CDR3 size: 14 residues. V lost 10 bases and J lost 4; bases outside the gene matches: 12. The CDR3 region has the DNA TGTGCCACCGCGTTAGACAGGGGACCATACGAGCAGTACTTC. This codes for CATALDRGPYEQYF.

CDR3 sequence: CAISEQGANTEAFF. DNA for the CDR3: TGTGCCATCAGTGAACAGGGGGCAAACACTGAAGCTTTCTTT. V and J are TRBV10-3 and TRBJ1-1; 9 bases fit TRBD1. The CDR3 has 14 residues. Germline loops: CDR1 ENHRY, CDR2 SYGVKD. The ends lost 3 bases at V and 2 bases at J; junction bases unmatched: 1.

The rearrangement links TRBV5-1 to TRBJ2-3; D may be TRBD2 (5 bases). Trimming removed 3 bases at V and 3 bases at J, with 11 bases between. CDR1 and CDR2 (germline): SGHRS, YFSETQ. This CDR3 has 14 residues. The CDR3 DNA reads TGCGCCAGCAGCTCGGGGAGTGGGACAGATACGCAGTATTTT. Its protein product is CASSSGSGTDTQYF.

The chain couples TRBV12-5 to TRBJ1-1; 7 bases line up with TRBD1. CDR3 length: 13 residues. Germline CDR1 reads LGHNT; CDR2 reads FRNRAP. Trimming removed 6 bases from V and 7 bases from J; junction bases left unmatched: 8. The CDR3 DNA is TGTGCTAGTGGAAAAGGGGGCGTACATGAAGCTTTCTTT. Protein product: CASGKGGVHEAFF. The whole variable domain, filled in from reference TRBV12-5 and TRBJ1-1, reads DARVTQTPRHKVTEMGQEVTMRCQPILGHNTVFWYRQTMMQGLELLAYFRNRAPLDDSGMPKDRFSAEMPDATLATLKIQPSEPRDSAVYFCASGKGGVHEAFFGQGTRLTVV.

Note on this clone: Other DNA sequences in the sample encode the same CDR3. V is TRBV6-1 and J is TRBJ1-1, with D maybe TRBD1 (6 bases). This CDR3 has 14 amino acids. Germline CDR1 is MNHNS and CDR2 is SASEGT. The V end lost 6 bases, the J end lost 5 bases, and 16 bases lay between the germline ends. CDR3 DNA: TGTGCCAGCAGCGTACAGGGTTTGGATACTGAAGCTTTCTTT. This codes for CASSVQGLDTEAFF.

This chain connects TRBV6-6 to TRBJ2-7, with 8 bases that match TRBD1. V shed 8 bases, J shed 8 bases, and the junction held 14 bases outside the gene matches. The CDR3 consists of 14 residues. CDR1 and CDR2 from the germline V gene are MNHNY and SVGAGI (reference sequence). The CDR3 DNA reads as TGTGCCAGCGGGGACGGGGGACAGGTCTATCAGCAGTACTTC. This encodes CASGDGGQVYQQYF.

The rearrangement uses TRBV5-1 and TRBJ1-2; the D is unclear. Looked up from germline, CDR1 is SGHRS and CDR2 is YFSETQ. The V end lost 0 bases, the J end lost 3 bases, and 6 bases lay between the germline ends. This CDR3 contains 13 residues. The chain's CDR3 is CASSLEQYYGYTF. The DNA for the CDR3 is TGCGCCAGCAGCTTGGAACAGTACTATGGCTACACCTTC.

The chain combines TRBV27 with TRBJ2-2, with TRBD1 as a possible D gene (6 bases). This CDR3 is 15 amino acids long. Germline V gene data show CDR1 as MNHEY and CDR2 as SMNVEV (reference sequence). Deletions cut 2 bases from V and 2 bases from J, with 9 bases between. The CDR3 region is CASSLGTPNTGELFF. For the CDR3, the DNA is TGTGCCAGCAGTTTAGGGACACCAAACACCGGGGAGCTGTTTTTT.